This TCR beta chain was found in a study of response to subunit inactivated influenza vaccine. Study-level points and caveats: Only a handful of new T cells, the authors suggested, are recruited with each seasonal influenza vaccination.

In regard to this clonotype: As yet, its antigen is unknown.

Germline lookup yields CDR1 SGHTA and CDR2 FQGTGA. V lost 0 bases to trimming and J lost 5 bases, with 8 bases between them. The CDR3 consists of 13 residues. TCRdb ran MiXCR on the RT-PCR reads and lists one entry per CDR3 protein. The sample records roughly 650,000 distinct CDR3 sequences, approximately 15% being singletons. The rearrangement uses TRBV7-3 and TRBJ2-7, with D possibly matching TRBD1 (5 bases). The source is a man aged 45-65 years who received an inactivated influenza vaccine. Sequencing was performed on PBMCs from blood, taken roughly 12 days after vaccination. CDR3 DNA: TGTGCCAGCAGCTTAACAGGGGTCGACGAGCAGTACTTC. It specifies CASSLTGVDEQYF.